The 32 T cell receptor beta chains reported below all come from one sample, sequenced in a study of response to subunit inactivated influenza vaccine. TCRdb itself ran the RT-PCR reads through MiXCR, one entry per CDR3 protein. The table has 650,000 to 800,000 distinct CDR3 sequences, about 18% seen once. The specimen was PBMCs from blood, collected more than 4 days after vaccination. The receptor set was obtained from a man over 45 who received an inactivated influenza vaccine.

The chain carries TRBV4-3 and TRBJ2-3; D is possibly TRBD2 (5 bases). Trimming took 0 bases from V and 2 from J, leaving 9 bases between them. The CDR3 spans 15 residues. Germline CDR1 and CDR2: LGHNA and YSLEER. This chain's CDR3 is CASSQEPGITDTQYF. CDR3 in DNA: TGCGCCAGCAGCCAAGAACCGGGGATCACAGATACGCAGTATTTT.

This clonotype was seen repeatedly, ten times or more. The chain joins TRBV12-3 or TRBV12-4 to TRBJ1-2, with 8 bases fitting TRBD1. The CDR3 loop spans 16 amino acids. The junction had 11 bases not matched to a gene; V was cut back by 2 bases and J by 6 bases. The CDR3 region is CASSLISAGGLDGYTF. CDR3 DNA sequence: TGTGCCAGCAGTTTAATTTCAGCAGGGGGCTTGGATGGCTACACCTTC.

This clonotype was counted only a few times. The CDR3 DNA reads TGCAGTGCTAGCAGGGAAAGTCTATACAATGAGCAGTTCTTC. Protein sequence: CSASRESLYNEQFF. The chain links TRBV20-1 to TRBJ2-1; possibly TRBD1 for D (5 bases). Deletions cut 3 bases from V and 4 bases from J, with 13 bases between. The CDR3 runs 14 residues. Germline CDR1 is DFQATT and CDR2 is SNEGSKA (reference sequence).

The J gene is TRBJ2-7, the V gene TRBV5-1, with TRBD1 identical over 9 bases. CDR3 size: 16 residues. V was pared by 1 base and J by 3 bases, with 8 bases of the junction left unmatched. Germline CDR1 SGHRS, CDR2 YFSETQ. The CDR3 DNA sequence: TGCGCCAGCAGCTTGAATTTACCGGACAGGGGCTACGAGCAGTACTTC. This translates into CASSLNLPDRGYEQYF.

This chain joins TRBV15 and TRBJ1-5; TRBD1 matches at 8 bases. The CDR3 has 13 amino acids. Per the germline V gene, CDR1 is LNHNV and CDR2 is YYDKDF (reference sequence). V dropped 3 bases and J dropped 5; count of bases not matched to a gene: 0. CDR3 protein: CATSRTGDQPQHF. The CDR3 DNA reads TGTGCCACCAGCAGGACAGGGGATCAGCCCCAGCATTTT.

As DNA, the CDR3 is TGTGCCAGCAGTTTGGGACGGAACTACACCTTC. Residues: CASSLGRNYTF. The rearrangement links TRBV12-3 or TRBV12-4 to TRBJ1-2; a weak D match, TRBD1 (5 bases). V shed 3 bases and J shed 10 bases, with 9 bases lying between them. CDR3 size: 11 residues.

V is TRBV27 and J is TRBJ2-7; D may be TRBD1 (6 bases). The CDR3 sequence is 15 residues long. CDR1 is MNHEY and CDR2 is SMNVEV in the germline V gene (reference sequence). V lost 2 bases, J lost 3 bases, and 14 bases lay in between. CDR3 region: CASSLAPGALYEQYF. The CDR3 DNA reads TGTGCCAGCAGTTTAGCCCCAGGGGCCCTCTACGAGCAGTACTTC.

This clonotype was detected a few times. J is TRBJ2-5 and V is TRBV9; the D gene is possibly TRBD2 (6 bases). Germline CDR1 reads SGDLS; CDR2 reads YYNGEE. CDR3 length: 14 residues. The ends were cut back, 4 bases at V and 4 bases at J, with 14 bases in the middle. This CDR3 is CASSPTDGRETQYF. CDR3 bases: TGTGCCAGCAGCCCCACGGACGGGAGAGAGACCCAGTACTTC.

V gene TRBV20-1 combines with J gene TRBJ2-2; the match to TRBD2 covers 10 bases. In germline, CDR1 is DFQATT, CDR2 SNEGSKA (reference sequence). The CDR3 consists of 17 residues. The V and J ends lost 3 bases and 2 bases, in that order; junction bases with no gene match: 9. As DNA, the CDR3 is TGCAGTGCTAGGAAGCCTAGCGGGAGTGGTAACACCGGGGAGCTGTTTTTT. Its protein product is CSARKPSGSGNTGELFF.

The rearrangement joins TRBV7-9 to TRBJ1-6, with unresolved D. Germline V CDR1 and CDR2: SEHNR, FQNEAQ (reference sequence). The CDR3 contains 15 residues. The V and J ends lost 6 bases and 0 bases respectively, with 9 bases between them. Here the CDR3 reads CASRDPSSYNSPLHF. The CDR3 DNA follows: TGTGCCAGCAGGGATCCGAGCTCCTATAATTCACCCCTCCACTTT.

This clonotype has only a few counts. This sequence joins TRBV5-1 and TRBJ2-7, with 9 bases that match TRBD1. This CDR3 has 15 residues. CDR1 is SGHRS and CDR2 is YFSETQ in the germline V gene. The trim removed 1 base at V and 3 bases at J, leaving 5 bases unmatched. In DNA, the CDR3 is TGCGCCAGCAGCTTGTACGGGGACAGGGTCTACGAGCAGTACTTC. It yields the protein CASSLYGDRVYEQYF.

V gene TRBV28 combines with J gene TRBJ2-5; possibly TRBD1 for D (5 bases). Germline CDR1 and CDR2: MDHEN and SYDVKM. This CDR3 is built from 15 residues. V shed 5 bases and J shed 3 bases, with 16 bases lying between them. The CDR3 region is CASSLTFDSKETQYF. The DNA of the CDR3 is TGTGCCAGCAGTCTCACTTTTGACAGTAAAGAGACCCAGTACTTC.

The chain links TRBV6-1 to TRBJ2-7; 7 positions match TRBD2. Germline-derived CDR1 and CDR2 are MNHNS and SASEGT. Trimming at V came to 5 bases and at J to 3 bases, leaving 10 bases not matched to a gene. CDR3 length equals 15 residues. CDR3 sequence: CASSIKEGTIYEQYF. The CDR3 bases are TGTGCCAGCAGTATTAAGGAAGGGACTATCTACGAGCAGTACTTC.

In DNA form, the CDR3 reads TGCGCCAGCAGCTTGGTAACTTGGGGAGGCCCTTCTTACGAGCAGTACTTC. Amino acids: CASSLVTWGGPSYEQYF. V is TRBV5-1 and J is TRBJ2-7; D may be TRBD2 (6 bases). CDR1 and CDR2 (germline): SGHRS, YFSETQ. Trimming pared 0 bases from V and 4 bases from J, leaving 20 bases between. The CDR3 has 17 residues.

This clonotype showed up just a few times. The chain links TRBV5-1 to TRBJ2-1; D remains ambiguous. V was cut by 0 bases and J by 2 bases, with 9 bases left in between. Per the germline V gene, CDR1 is SGHRS and CDR2 is YFSETQ. The CDR3 loop spans 15 amino acids. In DNA, the CDR3 is TGCGCCAGCAGCTTGGATCATGTACCCTACAATGAGCAGTTCTTC. It codes for CASSLDHVPYNEQFF.

This clonotype came up once. This may come from a read error, since a much larger clone is one base off. The chain recombines TRBV6-5 with TRBJ2-5; D assignment may be TRBD1 or TRBD2 (5 bases each). The CDR3 is 17 residues long. CDR1 is MNHEY, CDR2 SVGAGI, per germline. The CDR3 nucleotides read TGTGCCAGCAGTAACTCAGCCGGGGACGGCGAACAAGAGACCCAGTACTTC. Its protein product is CASSNSAGDGEQETQYF.

A few counts support this clonotype. The CDR3 sequence is CASSFRSGVYNEQFF. In DNA form, the CDR3 reads TGTGCCAGCAGCTTCCGCAGCGGTGTCTACAATGAGCAGTTCTTC. The chain combines TRBV5-5 with TRBJ2-1; tentatively, D is TRBD2 (5 bases). The V and J ends lost 2 bases and 3 bases respectively, with 12 bases between them. The CDR3 has 15 amino acids. The germline CDR1 and CDR2 sequences are SGHKS and YYEKEE (reference sequence).

In DNA form, the CDR3 reads TGTGCCATCAGTGAGTCTCAGTTCCAAGAGACCCAGTACTTC. This sequence encodes CAISESQFQETQYF. The genes are TRBV10-3 and TRBJ2-5; no clear D gene. Germline values: CDR1 ENHRY, CDR2 SYGVKD. The CDR3 has 14 residues. Trimming cost V 0 bases and J 1 base, with 6 bases left between them.

This chain connects TRBV4-3 to TRBJ2-3; 11 bases map to TRBD2. The V and J ends lost 0 bases and 5 bases, in that order; junction bases with no gene match: 7. Germline V gene lookup returns CDR1 LGHNA and CDR2 YSLEER. The CDR3 is 17 amino acids. The CDR3, as DNA: TGCGCCAGCAGCCAAGAAAAAGGACTAGCGGGCGGAGATACGCAGTATTTT. This encodes CASSQEKGLAGGDTQYF.

At least ten counts were recorded for this clonotype. The V gene is TRBV20-1, the J gene TRBJ1-5, with 9 bases identical to TRBD1. In germline, CDR1 is DFQATT, CDR2 SNEGSKA (reference sequence). CDR3 length: 14 residues. J gave up 5 bases and V 4 bases, and 6 bases lay outside the gene matches. CDR3 sequence (DNA): TGCAGTGCTATACCGGGACAGGGAGATCAGCCCCAGCATTTT. It is translated as CSAIPGQGDQPQHF.

This clonotype was seen a few times. The rearrangement uses TRBV4-3 and TRBJ2-5; possibly TRBD2 for D (6 bases). The germline V gene encodes CDR1 LGHNA and CDR2 YSLEER. Trimming removed 1 base at V and 9 bases at J, with 12 bases between. The CDR3 sequence is 13 residues long. This chain's CDR3 is CASSQAEGRPQYF. For the CDR3, the DNA is TGCGCCAGCAGCCAAGCCGAGGGGAGGCCCCAGTACTTC.

Comments on this clonotype: A much more abundant neighbour one base away suggests this may be a read error. The chain combines TRBV5-4 with TRBJ2-7; TRBD2 agrees at 8 bases. This CDR3 has 16 amino acids. Germline V gene data show CDR1 as SGHNT and CDR2 as YYREEE (reference sequence). CDR3 sequence: CASSSRLQRGSPEKYF. In DNA, the CDR3 is TGTGCCAGCAGCTCCCGCCTCCAGCGGGGGTCCCCCGAGAAGTACTTC.

This clonotype was seen a handful of times. The chain has TRBV28 and TRBJ1-6; 7 bases match TRBD1. This CDR3 comprises 16 residues. V lost 5 bases and J lost 4; bases outside the gene matches: 8. In germline, CDR1 is MDHEN, CDR2 SYDVKM. The CDR3 protein is CASSRETGKYNSPLHF. CDR3 coding DNA: TGTGCCAGCAGTAGGGAGACAGGGAAATATAATTCACCCCTCCACTTT.

This clonotype was counted a few times. The chain links TRBV12-3 or TRBV12-4 to TRBJ2-1; D is unclear. The CDR3 spans 16 residues. Trimming shortened V by 6 bases and J by 4 bases, and 19 bases separated the two germline ends. The CDR3 DNA sequence: TGTGCCAGCAGCGCGGATGGATCGGCCCATTACAATGAGCAGTTCTTC. Amino acids: CASSADGSAHYNEQFF.

This clonotype appeared many times. J is TRBJ2-5 and V is TRBV12-3 or TRBV12-4; TRBD1 aligns across 8 bases. Losses at the gene ends were 6 bases for V and 3 bases for J; bases not matched to a gene: 6. The CDR3 loop spans 14 amino acids. The CDR3 here is CASRPTTGEETQYF. CDR3 DNA sequence: TGTGCCAGCAGACCTACGACAGGGGAAGAGACCCAGTACTTC.

The CDR3 sequence: CSALGQGGFKNEQFF. CDR3 nucleotides: TGCAGTGCCCTGGGACAGGGGGGCTTCAAGAATGAGCAGTTCTTC. The V call is TRBV20-1, the J call TRBJ2-1; 11 positions agree with TRBD1. V lost 6 bases, J lost 7 bases, and 11 bases stayed unmatched. Germline V CDR1 and CDR2: DFQATT, SNEGSKA (reference sequence). CDR3 length: 15 amino acids.

The V call is TRBV4-3, the J call TRBJ2-2; a possible D gene is TRBD1 (5 bases). V lost 1 base to trimming and J lost 7 bases, with 22 bases between them. Germline V gives CDR1 LGHNA, CDR2 YSLEER. The CDR3 length is 18 residues. The CDR3 loop reads CASSQGSVGAYGFGELFF. In DNA, the CDR3 is TGCGCCAGCAGCCAAGGTTCTGTAGGGGCTTATGGGTTCGGGGAGCTGTTTTTT.

The chain is built from TRBV12-3 or TRBV12-4 and TRBJ2-1, with D hard to call. The ends were cut back, 3 bases at V and 6 bases at J, with 9 bases in the middle. The CDR3 is 13 residues long. In nucleotides, the CDR3 is TGTGCCAGCAGTTTCATAGGGCGCAATGAGCAGTTCTTC. It specifies CASSFIGRNEQFF.

The chain is built from TRBV20-1 and TRBJ2-7, with 11 nucleotides matching TRBD2. Looked up from germline, CDR1 is DFQATT and CDR2 is SNEGSKA (reference sequence). V was clipped by 4 bases and J by 5 bases; unmatched bases: 7. CDR3 size: 14 residues. The CDR3 sequence is CSATPSGRTHEQYF. CDR3 DNA sequence: TGCAGTGCTACCCCTAGCGGGAGGACCCACGAGCAGTACTTC.

This clonotype turned up a few times. J is TRBJ2-2 and V is TRBV12-3 or TRBV12-4, with 8 bases matching TRBD2. The CDR3 consists of 13 residues. V dropped 8 bases and J dropped 5; count of bases not matched to a gene: 4. The CDR3, as DNA: TGTGCCAGCTCAACGGGGGGGACCGGGGAGCTGTTTTTT. Its translation is CASSTGGTGELFF.

This clonotype has a handful of counts. V and J are TRBV6-4 and TRBJ2-1, with TRBD2 matching 8 bases. CDR1 is MRHNA and CDR2 is SNTAGT in the germline V gene. With V trimmed by 5 bases and J by 6 bases, 9 bases remained unmatched. The CDR3 has 15 amino acids. DNA of the CDR3: TGTGCCAGCAGTACTCGGGGGGGAACCCTCAATGAGCAGTTCTTC. It yields the protein CASSTRGGTLNEQFF.

This clonotype was seen more than once but under ten times. The gene calls are TRBV6-1 and TRBJ1-6; D perhaps matches TRBD1 (5 bases). Per germline, CDR1 MNHNS and CDR2 SASEGT. The CDR3 length is 16 residues. The V end was cut by 4 bases, the J end by 7 bases, with 17 bases between. The CDR3 region is CASSASIGGRNSPLHF. The CDR3 region has the DNA TGTGCCAGCAGTGCTTCCATTGGGGGTAGGAATTCACCCCTCCACTTT.